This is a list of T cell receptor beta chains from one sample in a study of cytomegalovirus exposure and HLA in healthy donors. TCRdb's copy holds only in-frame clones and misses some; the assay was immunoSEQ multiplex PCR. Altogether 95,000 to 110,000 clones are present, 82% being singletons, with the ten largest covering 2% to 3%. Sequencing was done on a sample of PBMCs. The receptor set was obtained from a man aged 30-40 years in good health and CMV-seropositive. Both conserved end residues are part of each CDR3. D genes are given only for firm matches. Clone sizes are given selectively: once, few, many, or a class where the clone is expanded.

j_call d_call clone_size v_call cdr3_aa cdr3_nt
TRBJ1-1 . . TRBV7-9 CASSLEAGRNTEAFF TGTGCCAGCAGCTTAGAGGCAGGGCGGAACACTGAAGCTTTCTTT
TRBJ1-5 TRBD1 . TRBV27 CASSPIQGRSFSSNQPQHF TGTGCCAGCAGTCCGATACAGGGGCGCTCCTTCAGTAGCAATCAGCCCCAGCATTTT
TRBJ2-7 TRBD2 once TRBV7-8 CASSYLTGTSGGARYEQYF TGTGCCAGCAGCTACTTAACCGGGACTAGCGGGGGGGCAAGGTACGAGCAGTACTTC
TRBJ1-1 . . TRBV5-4 CASRLQGNTEAFF TGTGCCAGCAGGTTACAGGGGAACACTGAAGCTTTCTTT
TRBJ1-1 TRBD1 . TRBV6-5 CASSKKGQRRAFF TGTGCCAGCAGTAAAAAGGGACAGCGCCGAGCTTTCTTT
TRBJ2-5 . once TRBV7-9 CASSSRGDSLPQETQYF TGTGCCAGCAGCTCGCGGGGAGACAGCCTCCCCCAAGAGACCCAGTACTTC
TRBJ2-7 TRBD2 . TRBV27 CASSTAGESYEQYF TGTGCCAGCAGTACAGCGGGGGAGTCCTACGAGCAGTACTTC
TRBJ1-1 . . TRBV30 CAWSRGLTEAFF TGTGCCTGGAGTAGGGGCCTCACTGAAGCTTTCTTT
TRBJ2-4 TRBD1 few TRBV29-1 CSVGTGRTDRDIQYF TGCAGCGTAGGGACAGGAAGGACCGATCGGGACATTCAGTACTTC
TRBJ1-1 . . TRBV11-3 CASLGQPNTEAFF TGTGCCAGCCTTGGACAGCCGAACACTGAAGCTTTCTTT
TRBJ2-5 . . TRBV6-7 CASRKDIRDQETQYF TGTGCCAGCAGGAAAGACATCAGGGATCAAGAGACCCAGTACTTC
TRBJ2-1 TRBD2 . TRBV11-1 CASSLGLAGGEFF TGTGCCAGCAGCTTAGGACTAGCGGGTGGCGAGTTCTTC
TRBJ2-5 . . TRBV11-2 CASSLPGTQGETQYF TGTGCCAGCAGCTTGCCCGGGACCCAGGGGGAGACCCAGTACTTC
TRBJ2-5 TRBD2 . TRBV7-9 CASSKLAGGFFQYF TGTGCCAGCAGCAAGCTAGCGGGGGGTTTTTTCCAGTACTTC
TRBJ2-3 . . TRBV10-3 CAITPQGGDTQYF TGTGCCATCACCCCACAGGGCGGAGATACGCAGTATTTT